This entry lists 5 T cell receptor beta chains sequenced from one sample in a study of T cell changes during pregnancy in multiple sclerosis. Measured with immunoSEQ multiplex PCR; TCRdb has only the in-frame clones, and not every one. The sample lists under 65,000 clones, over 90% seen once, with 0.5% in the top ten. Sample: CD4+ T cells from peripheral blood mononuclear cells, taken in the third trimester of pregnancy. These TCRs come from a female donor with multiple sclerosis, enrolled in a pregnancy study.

CDR3 residues: CASSYDAAAVSYEQYF. Here the CDR3 DNA reads TGTGCCAGCAGTTACGATGCCGCAGCGGTCTCCTACGAGCAGTACTTC. The gene calls are TRBV6-6 and TRBJ2-7; possible D gene TRBD2, 5 bases. The germline V and J ends were trimmed by 2 bases and 0 bases, with 14 bases remaining between them. The V gene's germline CDR1 is MNHNY and CDR2 SVGAGI (reference sequence). The CDR3 has 16 amino acids.

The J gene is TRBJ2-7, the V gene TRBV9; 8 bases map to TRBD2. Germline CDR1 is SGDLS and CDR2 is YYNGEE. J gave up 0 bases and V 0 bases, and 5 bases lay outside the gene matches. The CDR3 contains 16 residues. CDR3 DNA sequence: TGTGCCAGCAGCGTAGGGGGGCGGGGGGCCTCCTACGAGCAGTACTTC. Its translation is CASSVGGRGASYEQYF.

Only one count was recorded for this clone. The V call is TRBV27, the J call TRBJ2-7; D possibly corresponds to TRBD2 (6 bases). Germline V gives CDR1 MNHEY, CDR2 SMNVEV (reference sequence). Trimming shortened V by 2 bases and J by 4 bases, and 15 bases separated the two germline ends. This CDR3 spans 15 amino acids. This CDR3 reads CASSLAPGRGYEQYF. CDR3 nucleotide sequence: TGTGCCAGCAGTTTAGCTCCGGGACGGGGGTACGAGCAGTACTTC.

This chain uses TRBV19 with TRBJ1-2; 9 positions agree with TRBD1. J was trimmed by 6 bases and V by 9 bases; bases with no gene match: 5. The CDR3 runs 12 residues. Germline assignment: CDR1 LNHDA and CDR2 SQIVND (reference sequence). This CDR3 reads CASLTGGDGYTF. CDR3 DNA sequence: TGTGCCAGCCTGACAGGGGGTGATGGCTACACCTTC.

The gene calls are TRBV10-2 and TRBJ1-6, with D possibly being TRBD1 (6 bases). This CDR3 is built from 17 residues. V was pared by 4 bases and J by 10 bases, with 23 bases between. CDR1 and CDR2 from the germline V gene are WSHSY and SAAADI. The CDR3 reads CASSVPGAGGLSSPLHF. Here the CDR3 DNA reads TGCGCCAGCAGTGTTCCCGGGGCGGGGGGCTTATCCTCACCCCTCCACTTT.